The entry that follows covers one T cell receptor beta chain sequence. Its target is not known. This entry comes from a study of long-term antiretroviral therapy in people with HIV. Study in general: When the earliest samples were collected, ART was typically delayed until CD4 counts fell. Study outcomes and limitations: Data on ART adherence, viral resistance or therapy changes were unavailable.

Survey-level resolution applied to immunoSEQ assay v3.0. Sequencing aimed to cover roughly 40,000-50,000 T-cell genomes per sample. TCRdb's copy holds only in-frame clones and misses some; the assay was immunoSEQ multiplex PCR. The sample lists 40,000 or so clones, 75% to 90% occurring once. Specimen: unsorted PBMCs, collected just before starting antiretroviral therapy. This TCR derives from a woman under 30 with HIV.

The CDR3 DNA is TGTGCCAGCTCCATCGATCAACAGTCCTACGAGCAGTACTTC. Its translation: CASSIDQQSYEQYF. The V and J genes are TRBV18 and TRBJ2-7; no firm D call. V gave up 6 bases and J gave up 1 base, with 13 bases separating them. This CDR3 is built from 14 residues. Germline V CDR1 and CDR2: KGHSH, LQKENI.